The clone carrying this T cell receptor beta chain was seen a few times. The antigen remains undetermined. The sort gate was single viable CD3+CD4+CD8-CD45RO+ cells for memory CD4+ T cells. Germline V gene sequence: CDR1 MNHEY, CDR2 SMNVEV (reference sequence). CDR3 length: 15 residues. The V end lost 4 bases, the J end lost 5 bases, and 14 bases lay between the germline ends. These data belong to a study of memory CD4+ T cells and cytomegalovirus serostatus. Study as a whole: Healthy Belgian adult donors included nine or ten CMV-positive and 24 CMV-negative people. Study-wide findings and caveats: The CMV-associated TCR signature appears largely within the CD4+ memory repertoire. Each of approximately 61 CMV-associated TCRbeta sequences occurred in one to five individuals.

Per the original data handling: Out-of-frame sequences were removed, leaving 2 million to 2.5 million distinct TCRbeta sequences. The table came from immunoSEQ multiplex PCR; TCRdb's copy has only in-frame clones and leaves some out. The DNA was the basis for D and trimming; V, J and clone size are from that table. The table has 60,000 or so clones, less than 85% seen once. This receptor was identified in an adult in good health and CMV-seronegative. Some clones in this sample may be carry-over from other donors' samples. The chain has TRBV27 and TRBJ1-4, with D possibly being TRBD1 (5 bases). Sequenced input: memory CD4+ T cells from blood. As DNA, the CDR3 is TGTGCCAGCAGTTCCGCCCGGAGGGGCAATGAAAAACTGTTTTTT. Protein product: CASSSARRGNEKLFF.